This T cell receptor (beta chain) was identified in a study of technical replicates of blood from several donors. The CDR3 is 16 residues long. V shed 0 bases and J shed 1 base, with 13 bases lying between them. CDR1 and CDR2 from the germline V gene are SGHNT and YYREEE (reference sequence). Measured with immunoSEQ multiplex PCR; TCRdb has only the in-frame clones, and not every one. Of fewer than 100,000 clones in the sample, over 85% were seen once. Only a few counts were recorded for this clone. The sequence was collected from a human donor in good health. The chain joins TRBV5-4 to TRBJ1-1; tentatively, D is TRBD1 (5 bases). The sequenced material came from T cells isolated from PBMCs. As DNA, the CDR3 is TGTGCCAGCAGCTTGGGGGCAGGGTTTTGGAACACTGAAGCTTTCTTT. Amino acid sequence: CASSLGAGFWNTEAFF.